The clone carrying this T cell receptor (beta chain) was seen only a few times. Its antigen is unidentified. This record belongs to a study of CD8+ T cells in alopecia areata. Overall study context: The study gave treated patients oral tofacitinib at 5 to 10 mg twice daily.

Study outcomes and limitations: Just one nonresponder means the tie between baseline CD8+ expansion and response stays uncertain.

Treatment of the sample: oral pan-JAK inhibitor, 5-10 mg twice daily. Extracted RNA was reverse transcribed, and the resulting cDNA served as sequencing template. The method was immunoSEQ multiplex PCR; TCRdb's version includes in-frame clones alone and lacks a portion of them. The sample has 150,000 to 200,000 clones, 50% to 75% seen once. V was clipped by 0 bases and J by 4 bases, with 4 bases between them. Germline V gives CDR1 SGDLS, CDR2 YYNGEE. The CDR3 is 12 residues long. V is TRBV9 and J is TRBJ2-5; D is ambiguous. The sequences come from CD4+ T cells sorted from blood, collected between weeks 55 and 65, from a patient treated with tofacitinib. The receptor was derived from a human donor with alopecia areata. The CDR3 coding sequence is TGTGCCAGCAGCGTAGCGGGAGAGACCCAGTACTTC. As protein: CASSVAGETQYF.